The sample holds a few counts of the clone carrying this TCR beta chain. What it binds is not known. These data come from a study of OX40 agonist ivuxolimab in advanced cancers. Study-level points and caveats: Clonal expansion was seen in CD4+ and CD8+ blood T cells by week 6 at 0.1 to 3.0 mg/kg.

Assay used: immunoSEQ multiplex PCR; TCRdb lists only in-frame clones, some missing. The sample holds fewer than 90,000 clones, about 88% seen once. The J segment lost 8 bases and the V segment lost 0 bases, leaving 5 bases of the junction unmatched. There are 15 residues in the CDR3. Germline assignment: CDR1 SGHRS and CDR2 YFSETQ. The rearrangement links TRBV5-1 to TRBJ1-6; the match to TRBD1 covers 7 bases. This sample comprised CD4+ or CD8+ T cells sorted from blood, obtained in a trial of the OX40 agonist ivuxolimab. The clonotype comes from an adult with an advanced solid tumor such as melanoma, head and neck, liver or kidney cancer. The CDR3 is CASSLADRVDSPLHF. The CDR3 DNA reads TGCGCCAGCAGCTTGGCCGACAGGGTCGATTCACCCCTCCACTTT.